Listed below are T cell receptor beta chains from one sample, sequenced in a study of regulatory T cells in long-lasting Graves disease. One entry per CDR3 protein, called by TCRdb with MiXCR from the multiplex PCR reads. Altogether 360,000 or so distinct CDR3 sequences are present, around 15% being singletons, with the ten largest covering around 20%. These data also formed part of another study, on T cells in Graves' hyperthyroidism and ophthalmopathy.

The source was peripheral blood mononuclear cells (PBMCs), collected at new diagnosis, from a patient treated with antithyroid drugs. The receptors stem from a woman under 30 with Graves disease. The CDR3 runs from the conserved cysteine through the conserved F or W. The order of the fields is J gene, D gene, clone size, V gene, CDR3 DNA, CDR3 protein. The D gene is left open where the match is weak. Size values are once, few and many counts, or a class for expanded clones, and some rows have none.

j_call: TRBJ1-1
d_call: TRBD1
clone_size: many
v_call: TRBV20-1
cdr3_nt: TGCAGTGCTAGGACAGGGCGGAACACTGAAGCTTTCTTT
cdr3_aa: CSARTGRNTEAFF

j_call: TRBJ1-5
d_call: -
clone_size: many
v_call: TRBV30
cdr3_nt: TGTGCCTGGAGGGCGGGGATCAATCAGCCCCAGCATTTT
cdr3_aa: CAWRAGINQPQHF

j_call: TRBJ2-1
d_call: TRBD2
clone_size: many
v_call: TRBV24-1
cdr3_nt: TGTGCCACCAGTCCCCGGGGGGCCTACAATGAGCAGTTCTTC
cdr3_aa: CATSPRGAYNEQFF

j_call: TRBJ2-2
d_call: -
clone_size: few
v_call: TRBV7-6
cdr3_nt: TGTGCCAGCAGCTTATTGGAGTCCGGGGAGCTGTTTTTT
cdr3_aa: CASSLLESGELFF

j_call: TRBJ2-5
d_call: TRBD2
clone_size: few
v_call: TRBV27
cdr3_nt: TGTGCCAGCAGTGCTAGCGGGTTCCAAGAGACCCAGTACTTC
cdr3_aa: CASSASGFQETQYF

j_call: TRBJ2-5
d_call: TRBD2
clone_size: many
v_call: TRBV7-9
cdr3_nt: TGTGCCAGCAGCTTAGTGACGGGGGGGGAGACCCAGTACTTC
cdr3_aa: CASSLVTGGETQYF

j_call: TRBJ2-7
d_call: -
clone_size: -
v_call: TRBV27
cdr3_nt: TGTGCCAGCAGCCGTGGCCCTGAATACGAGCAGTACTTC
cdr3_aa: CASSRGPEYEQYF

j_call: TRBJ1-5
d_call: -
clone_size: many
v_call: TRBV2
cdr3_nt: TGTGCCAGCAGTGATAATACTGTGGCGCATTTT
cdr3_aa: CASSDNTVAHF

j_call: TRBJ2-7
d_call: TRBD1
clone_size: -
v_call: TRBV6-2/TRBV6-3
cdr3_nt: TGTGCCAGCAGTTACCGGACAGGGGGTTTCCACGAGCAGTACTTC
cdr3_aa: CASSYRTGGFHEQYF

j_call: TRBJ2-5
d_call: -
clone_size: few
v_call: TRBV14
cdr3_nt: TGTGCCAGCAGCAAAGAATTGGGCGAGACCCAGTACTTC
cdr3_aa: CASSKELGETQYF

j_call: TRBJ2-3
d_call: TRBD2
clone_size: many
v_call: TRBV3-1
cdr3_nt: TGTGCCAGCAGCCGACTCGGGACTAGCGGGAGGGATACGCAGTATTTT
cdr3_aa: CASSRLGTSGRDTQYF

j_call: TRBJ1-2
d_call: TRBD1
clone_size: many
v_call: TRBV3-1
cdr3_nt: TGTGCCAGCAGCCATCTCGGTTCGCTGGGACAGCGGGATGGCTACACCTTC
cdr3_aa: CASSHLGSLGQRDGYTF

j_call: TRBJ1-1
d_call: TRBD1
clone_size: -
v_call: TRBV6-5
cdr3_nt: TGTGCCAGCAGTTACGCCACGGGACAGCTGAACACTGAAGCTTTCTTT
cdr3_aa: CASSYATGQLNTEAFF

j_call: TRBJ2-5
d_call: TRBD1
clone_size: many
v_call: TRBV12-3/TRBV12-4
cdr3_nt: TGTGCCAGCAGTTTAGGGGACAGAGAGACCCAGTACTTC
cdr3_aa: CASSLGDRETQYF

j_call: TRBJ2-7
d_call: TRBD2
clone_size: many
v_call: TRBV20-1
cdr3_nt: TGCAGCTTATCCAGGGAGCCCGGGACTAGCGGGAGGTCCAGCTCCTACGAGCAGTACTTC
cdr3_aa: CSLSREPGTSGRSSSYEQYF

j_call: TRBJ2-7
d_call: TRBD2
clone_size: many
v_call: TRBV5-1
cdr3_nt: TGCGCCAGCAGCTTGGCTCGGGGGGTAGGCGAGCAGTACTTC
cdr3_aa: CASSLARGVGEQYF

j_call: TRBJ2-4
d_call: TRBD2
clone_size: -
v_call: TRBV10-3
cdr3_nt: TGTGCCATCAGTGGGACTAGCGGGGGGGAAAACATTCAGTACTTC
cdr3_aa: CAISGTSGGENIQYF

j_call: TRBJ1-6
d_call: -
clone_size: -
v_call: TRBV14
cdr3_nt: TGTGCCAGCAGCCAAGATTCGAAGGGGTCCTTTTATAATTCACCCCTCCACTTT
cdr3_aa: CASSQDSKGSFYNSPLHF

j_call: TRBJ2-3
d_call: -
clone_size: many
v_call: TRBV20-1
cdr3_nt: TGCAGTGCCTTGACAGGCCCTAGCACAGATACGCAGTATTTT
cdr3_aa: CSALTGPSTDTQYF

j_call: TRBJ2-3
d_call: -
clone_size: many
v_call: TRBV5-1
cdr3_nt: TGCGCCAGCAGCTTGGTCACCACAGATACGCAGTATTTT
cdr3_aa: CASSLVTTDTQYF

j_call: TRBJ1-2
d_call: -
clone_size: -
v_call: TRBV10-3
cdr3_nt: TGTGCCATCAGCGCTACCCAGGGTGGCTATGGCTACACCTTC
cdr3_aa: CAISATQGGYGYTF

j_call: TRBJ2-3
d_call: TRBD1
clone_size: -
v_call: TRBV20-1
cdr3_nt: TGCAGTGCTAGAGATCTCAGGGGACAGGGAGGAGATACGCAGTATTTT
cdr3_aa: CSARDLRGQGGDTQYF

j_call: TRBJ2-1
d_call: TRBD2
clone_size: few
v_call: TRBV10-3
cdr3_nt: TGTGCCATCAGTGGCGCCCTTAGCGGGGAATACAATGAGCAGTTCTTC
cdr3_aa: CAISGALSGEYNEQFF

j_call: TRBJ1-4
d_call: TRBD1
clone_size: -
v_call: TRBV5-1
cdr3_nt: TGCGCCAGCAGCTTAGGGGACAGGGATGAAAAACTGTTTTTT
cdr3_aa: CASSLGDRDEKLFF

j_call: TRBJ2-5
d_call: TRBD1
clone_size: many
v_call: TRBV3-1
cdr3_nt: TGTGCCAGCAGCCCATCAACCGGGACAGGTTTTCTATCGGGGACCCAGTACTTC
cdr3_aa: CASSPSTGTGFLSGTQYF

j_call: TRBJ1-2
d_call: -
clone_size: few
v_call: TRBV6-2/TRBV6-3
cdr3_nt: TGTGCCAGCAGAAGAGTAAGGGAGGGCAGAGACACCTTC
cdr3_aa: CASRRVREGRDTF

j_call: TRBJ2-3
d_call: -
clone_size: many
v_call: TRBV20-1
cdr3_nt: TGCAGCGCTCCAGACAGGCCTGCTAGCACAGATACGCAGTATTTT
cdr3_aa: CSAPDRPASTDTQYF

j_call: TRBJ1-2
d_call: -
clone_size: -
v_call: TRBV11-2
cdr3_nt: TGTGCCAGCAGCGCCTGGGCCCTAAACGAGAGGGGCTACACCTTC
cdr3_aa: CASSAWALNERGYTF

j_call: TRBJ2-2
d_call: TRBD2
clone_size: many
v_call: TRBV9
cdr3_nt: TGTGCCAGCAGCGCTCAACTAGCGGGCCTTACCGGGGAGCTGTTTTTT
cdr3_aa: CASSAQLAGLTGELFF

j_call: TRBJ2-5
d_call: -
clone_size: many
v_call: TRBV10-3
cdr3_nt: TGTGCCATCAGTGAGTCTCCCGAAGCGTACGAGACCCAGTACTTC
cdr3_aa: CAISESPEAYETQYF

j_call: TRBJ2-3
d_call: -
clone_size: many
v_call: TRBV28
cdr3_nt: TGTGCCAGCAGTTTAACCGGACTGTTTAGCACAGATACGCAGTATTTT
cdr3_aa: CASSLTGLFSTDTQYF

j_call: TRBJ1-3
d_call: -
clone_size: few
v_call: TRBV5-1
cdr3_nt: TGCGCCAGCAGCGGAGGGAGCTCTGGAAACACCATATATTTT
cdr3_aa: CASSGGSSGNTIYF

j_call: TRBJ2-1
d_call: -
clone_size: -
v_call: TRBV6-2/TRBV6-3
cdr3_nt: TGTGCCAGCAGTGAAGGGCCTCCGGACGCGCTAGCGCTCGACAATGAGCAGTTCTTC
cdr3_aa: CASSEGPPDALALDNEQFF

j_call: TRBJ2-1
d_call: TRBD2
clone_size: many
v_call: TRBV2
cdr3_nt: TGTGCCAGCAGTGAAATAGCAGCGGGGGGATCGCAGTTCTTC
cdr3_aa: CASSEIAAGGSQFF

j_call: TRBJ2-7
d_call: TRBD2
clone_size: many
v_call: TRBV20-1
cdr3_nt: TGCAGTGCTAGAGATCCCAGCGGGGGGACTCCCTACGAGCAGTACTTC
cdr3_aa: CSARDPSGGTPYEQYF

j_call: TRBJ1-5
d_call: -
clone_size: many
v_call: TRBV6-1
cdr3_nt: TGTGCCAGCCACTCCCTAACGGGACGGAGCAATCAGCCCCAGCATTTT
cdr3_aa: CASHSLTGRSNQPQHF

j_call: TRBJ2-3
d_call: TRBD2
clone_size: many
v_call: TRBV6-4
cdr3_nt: TGTGCCAGCAGTGAATCTAGCGGGGGCACAGATACGCAGTATTTT
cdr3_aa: CASSESSGGTDTQYF

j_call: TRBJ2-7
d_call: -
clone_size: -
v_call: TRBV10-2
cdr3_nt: TGCGCCATCATCGACAGGCAAGAGGGATACGAGCAGTACTTC
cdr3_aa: CAIIDRQEGYEQYF

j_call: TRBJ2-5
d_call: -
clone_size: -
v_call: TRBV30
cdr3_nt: TGTGCCTGGAGGCCCCCTCGAACAGCTCCTACGTACCAAGAGACCCAGTACTTC
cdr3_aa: CAWRPPRTAPTYQETQYF

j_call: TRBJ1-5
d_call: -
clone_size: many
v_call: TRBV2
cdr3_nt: TGTGCCAGCAGTGACAAGGGCAATAGCAATCAGCCCCAGCATTTT
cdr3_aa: CASSDKGNSNQPQHF

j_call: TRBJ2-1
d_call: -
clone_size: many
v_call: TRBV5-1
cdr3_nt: TGCGCCAGCAGCCCTGGGGGGGGCGCCTCTTACAATGAGCAGTTCTTC
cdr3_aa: CASSPGGGASYNEQFF

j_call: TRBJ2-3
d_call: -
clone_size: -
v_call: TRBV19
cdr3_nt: TGTGCCAGTAACCCCACGGCCAATTCAGATACGCAGTATTTT
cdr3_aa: CASNPTANSDTQYF

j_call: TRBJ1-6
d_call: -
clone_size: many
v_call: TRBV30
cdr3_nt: TGTGCCTGGAGTGTGAGACCGGGGAGGAATTCACCCCTCCACTTT
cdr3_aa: CAWSVRPGRNSPLHF

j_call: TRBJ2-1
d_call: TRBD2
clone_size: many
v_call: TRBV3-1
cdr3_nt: TGTGCCAGCAGCCCCTGGACTAGCGGGGGGTACAATGAGCAGTTCTTC
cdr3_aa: CASSPWTSGGYNEQFF

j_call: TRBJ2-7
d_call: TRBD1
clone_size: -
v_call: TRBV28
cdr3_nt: TGTGCCAGCAGCTGGCGGCCGGGACAGGGGTCGGGCGAGCAGTACTTC
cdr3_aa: CASSWRPGQGSGEQYF

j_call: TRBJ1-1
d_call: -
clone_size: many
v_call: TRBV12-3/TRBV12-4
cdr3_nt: TGTGCCAGCAGTTTAGTAGGATCGCGTGAAGCTTTCTTT
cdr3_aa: CASSLVGSREAFF

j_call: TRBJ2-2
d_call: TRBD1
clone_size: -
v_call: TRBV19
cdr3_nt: TGTGCCAGTAGGTCCGTACAGGGGGCGAGGACCGGGGAGCTGTTTTTT
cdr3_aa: CASRSVQGARTGELFF

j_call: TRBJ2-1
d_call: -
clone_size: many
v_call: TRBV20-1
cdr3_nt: TGCAGTGCTAAGAGAGCGAATGAGCAGTTCTTC
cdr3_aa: CSAKRANEQFF

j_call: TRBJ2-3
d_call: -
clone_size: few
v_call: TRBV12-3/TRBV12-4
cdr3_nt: TGTGCCAGCAGCTTTAGCGGTTACACAGATACGCAGTATTTT
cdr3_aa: CASSFSGYTDTQYF

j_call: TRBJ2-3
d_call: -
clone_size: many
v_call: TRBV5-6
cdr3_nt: TGTGCCAGCAGCTTGGGCAGGGAGGTGGTCACAGATACGCAGTATTTT
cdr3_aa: CASSLGREVVTDTQYF

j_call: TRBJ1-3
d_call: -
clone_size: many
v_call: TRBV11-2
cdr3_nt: TGTGCCAGCAGCCCCCTAGGTGGGGACCGAGACTCTGGAAACACCATATATTTT
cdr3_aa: CASSPLGGDRDSGNTIYF